This is a list of T cell receptor beta chains from one sample in a study of glioma-infiltrating T cells. One entry per CDR3 protein, called by TCRdb with MiXCR from the multiplex PCR reads. The sample lists about 200,000 distinct CDR3 sequences; around 30% were seen once. The material sequenced was glioma tissue, nonneoplastic brain tissue, or PBMCs (not recorded which). Receptors were obtained from a human donor with low-grade glioma or glioblastoma, undergoing nonglioma brain surgery, or in good health (not recorded which). Each CDR3 is given with its conserved first and last residue. The order of the fields is V gene, J gene, clone size, D gene, CDR3 length, CDR3 DNA, CDR3 protein. D genes are given only for firm matches. Not every row has a clone size; where given, it reads once, few, many or a size class.

V gene: TRBV29-1; J gene: TRBJ2-1; clone size: once; D gene: -; CDR3 length: 13; CDR3 DNA: TGCAGCGTTAATAGGGGGGAAGCCTACGAGAAGTACTTC; CDR3 protein: CSVNRGEAYEKYF
V gene: TRBV6-1; J gene: TRBJ1-4; clone size: -; D gene: TRBD1; CDR3 length: 16; CDR3 DNA: TGTGCCAGCAGAACGGGACAGGGGGCGCCCAATGAAAAACTGTTTTTT; CDR3 protein: CASRTGQGAPNEKLFF
V gene: TRBV7-3; J gene: TRBJ2-1; clone size: many; D gene: TRBD2; CDR3 length: 15; CDR3 DNA: TGTGCCAGCAGCCTGGGGGGAGCGGGGAGGAATGAGCAGTTCTTC; CDR3 protein: CASSLGGAGRNEQFF
V gene: TRBV20-1; J gene: TRBJ2-1; clone size: many; D gene: -; CDR3 length: 14; CDR3 DNA: TGCAGTGCTAGAGCGCCCCTAGGGACAAATGAGCAGTTCTTC; CDR3 protein: CSARAPLGTNEQFF
V gene: TRBV18; J gene: TRBJ2-1; clone size: many; D gene: -; CDR3 length: 16; CDR3 DNA: TGTGCCAGCTCCCCGGAGGATCTTAGCTCCTACAATGAGCAGTTCTTC; CDR3 protein: CASSPEDLSSYNEQFF
V gene: TRBV7-6; J gene: TRBJ1-2; clone size: few; D gene: -; CDR3 length: 18; CDR3 DNA: TGTGCCAGCAGCCCCGGGCCAAATTTCGGACAGACCATGTATGGCTACACCTTC; CDR3 protein: CASSPGPNFGQTMYGYTF
V gene: TRBV7-3; J gene: TRBJ2-3; clone size: -; D gene: -; CDR3 length: 14; CDR3 DNA: TGTGCCAGCAGCTATAAAAGCGGGCCAGATACGCAGTATTTT; CDR3 protein: CASSYKSGPDTQYF
V gene: TRBV20-1; J gene: TRBJ2-2; clone size: -; D gene: -; CDR3 length: 14; CDR3 DNA: TGCAGTGCTCGCGGACCGAGAACAGGCGGGGAGCTGTTTTTT; CDR3 protein: CSARGPRTGGELFF
V gene: TRBV4-3; J gene: TRBJ2-3; clone size: -; D gene: TRBD2; CDR3 length: 16; CDR3 DNA: TGCGCCAGCAGCCACTTAGCGGGGAGTGTGCCAGATACGCAGTATTTT; CDR3 protein: CASSHLAGSVPDTQYF
V gene: TRBV12-3/TRBV12-4; J gene: TRBJ2-5; clone size: -; D gene: -; CDR3 length: 14; CDR3 DNA: TGTGCCAGCAGTCCTACGACAGAGGAGGAGACCCAGTACTTC; CDR3 protein: CASSPTTEEETQYF
V gene: TRBV3-1; J gene: TRBJ2-1; clone size: -; D gene: TRBD2; CDR3 length: 15; CDR3 DNA: TGTGCCAGCAGCCCTACTAGCGGGGAGTACAATGAGCAGTTCTTC; CDR3 protein: CASSPTSGEYNEQFF
V gene: TRBV28; J gene: TRBJ2-2; clone size: few; D gene: -; CDR3 length: 18; CDR3 DNA: TGTGCCAGCAGTTTATCGACCCGGCTAGCCGCCGACACCGGGGAGCTGTTTTTT; CDR3 protein: CASSLSTRLAADTGELFF
V gene: TRBV7-3; J gene: TRBJ2-1; clone size: -; D gene: TRBD2; CDR3 length: 16; CDR3 DNA: TGTGCCAGCAGACAAGACCTGACTAGCGGGGCCAATGAGCAGTTCTTC; CDR3 protein: CASRQDLTSGANEQFF
V gene: TRBV6-1; J gene: TRBJ1-1; clone size: -; D gene: -; CDR3 length: 14; CDR3 DNA: TGTGCCAGCAGTCAGTACAGCATGAACACTGAAGCTCTCTTT; CDR3 protein: CASSQYSMNTEALF
V gene: TRBV28; J gene: TRBJ1-5; clone size: many; D gene: -; CDR3 length: 12; CDR3 DNA: TGTGCCAGCAGTTTAAGGGGTCAGCCCCAGCATTTT; CDR3 protein: CASSLRGQPQHF
V gene: TRBV29-1; J gene: TRBJ2-1; clone size: few; D gene: -; CDR3 length: 14; CDR3 DNA: TGCAGCGTTGTTTCGGACAGTGGGTACAATGAGCAGTTCTTC; CDR3 protein: CSVVSDSGYNEQFF
V gene: TRBV24-1; J gene: TRBJ2-1; clone size: -; D gene: -; CDR3 length: 16; CDR3 DNA: TGTGCCATCACGGCGGGGGGACAGTGGGCTTACAATGAGCAGTTCTTC; CDR3 protein: CAITAGGQWAYNEQFF
V gene: TRBV12-3/TRBV12-4; J gene: TRBJ1-5; clone size: few; D gene: -; CDR3 length: 15; CDR3 DNA: TGTGCCAGCAGTATACATCTAGGGAGCAATCAGCCCCAGCATTTT; CDR3 protein: CASSIHLGSNQPQHF
V gene: TRBV4-1; J gene: TRBJ1-1; clone size: many; D gene: TRBD1; CDR3 length: 15; CDR3 DNA: TGCGCCAGCAGCCACCGACAGGGAGAGAACACTGAAGCTTTCTTT; CDR3 protein: CASSHRQGENTEAFF
V gene: TRBV20-1; J gene: TRBJ2-1; clone size: many; D gene: -; CDR3 length: 16; CDR3 DNA: TGCAGTGCTAGTAAATCGGGATCAACAAACTACAATGAGCAGTTCTTC; CDR3 protein: CSASKSGSTNYNEQFF
V gene: TRBV24-1; J gene: TRBJ2-5; clone size: many; D gene: -; CDR3 length: 15; CDR3 DNA: TGTGCCACCAGTGATCCCCGGGGGAGCCAAGAGACCCAGTACTTC; CDR3 protein: CATSDPRGSQETQYF
V gene: TRBV10-2; J gene: TRBJ1-1; clone size: once; D gene: -; CDR3 length: 13; CDR3 DNA: TGTGCCACCAGTGTCGGGGAAGGGACTGAAGCTTTCTTT; CDR3 protein: CATSVGEGTEAFF
V gene: TRBV4-2; J gene: TRBJ2-7; clone size: -; D gene: -; CDR3 length: 13; CDR3 DNA: TGTGCCAGCAGCGCTCGATCGACCTACGAGCAGTACTTC; CDR3 protein: CASSARSTYEQYF
V gene: TRBV12-5; J gene: TRBJ1-5; clone size: -; D gene: TRBD1; CDR3 length: 15; CDR3 DNA: TGTGCTAGTGGTTTGAGAGGGACAGGCAATCAGCCCCAGCATTTT; CDR3 protein: CASGLRGTGNQPQHF
V gene: TRBV30; J gene: TRBJ2-3; clone size: -; D gene: -; CDR3 length: 14; CDR3 DNA: TGTGCCTCCCCAACGGGCCGGGGCCCAGATACGCAGTATTTT; CDR3 protein: CASPTGRGPDTQYF
V gene: TRBV5-1; J gene: TRBJ1-1; clone size: -; D gene: TRBD1; CDR3 length: 16; CDR3 DNA: TGCGCCAGCAGCTTGCCTCCGGGGACAGGGAACACTGAAGCTTTCTTT; CDR3 protein: CASSLPPGTGNTEAFF
V gene: TRBV12-3/TRBV12-4; J gene: TRBJ2-2; clone size: -; D gene: -; CDR3 length: 14; CDR3 DNA: TGTGCCAGCAGCCGAACCCTGTCGAGCGGGGAGCTGTTTTTT; CDR3 protein: CASSRTLSSGELFF
V gene: TRBV14; J gene: TRBJ2-3; clone size: few; D gene: TRBD1; CDR3 length: 16; CDR3 DNA: TGTGCCAGCAGCTCCTACCGGGACAGTCGCACAGATACGCAGTATTTT; CDR3 protein: CASSSYRDSRTDTQYF
V gene: TRBV28; J gene: TRBJ2-4; clone size: -; D gene: TRBD1; CDR3 length: 14; CDR3 DNA: TGTGCCAGCAGGGATGGACAGGGGTGGCACATTCAGTACTTC; CDR3 protein: CASRDGQGWHIQYF
V gene: TRBV20-1; J gene: TRBJ2-5; clone size: many; D gene: -; CDR3 length: 12; CDR3 DNA: TGCAGTGCTAGTGCCAGGTCGGAGACCCAGTACTTC; CDR3 protein: CSASARSETQYF
V gene: TRBV14; J gene: TRBJ2-1; clone size: -; D gene: -; CDR3 length: 12; CDR3 DNA: TGTGCCAGCAGCCAAAATATCCATGAGCAGTTCTTC; CDR3 protein: CASSQNIHEQFF
V gene: TRBV6-6; J gene: TRBJ2-3; clone size: many; D gene: TRBD2; CDR3 length: 17; CDR3 DNA: TGTGCCAGCAGTTACGCGAGACTAGCGGGAGAGGCACATACGCAGTATTTT; CDR3 protein: CASSYARLAGEAHTQYF
V gene: TRBV19; J gene: TRBJ1-5; clone size: once; D gene: -; CDR3 length: 15; CDR3 DNA: TGTGCCAGTAGTACCAAACAGTATAGCAATCAGCCCCAGCATTTT; CDR3 protein: CASSTKQYSNQPQHF
V gene: TRBV5-1; J gene: TRBJ2-5; clone size: -; D gene: -; CDR3 length: 15; CDR3 DNA: TGCGCCAGCAGCCAACTCGGGACCCTCCAAGAGACCCAGTACTTC; CDR3 protein: CASSQLGTLQETQYF
V gene: TRBV10-3; J gene: TRBJ1-1; clone size: many; D gene: TRBD1; CDR3 length: 14; CDR3 DNA: TGTGCCATCAGTGGACCGGACAGGGGGGCTGAAGCTTTCTTT; CDR3 protein: CAISGPDRGAEAFF
V gene: TRBV11-2; J gene: TRBJ2-2; clone size: -; D gene: -; CDR3 length: 13; CDR3 DNA: TGTGCCACCCTTCCGGGGAACACCGGGGAGCTGTTTTTT; CDR3 protein: CATLPGNTGELFF
V gene: TRBV7-9; J gene: TRBJ2-7; clone size: many; D gene: -; CDR3 length: 13; CDR3 DNA: TGTGCCAGCAGCGCCGCCGGGGGTTACGAGCAGTACTTC; CDR3 protein: CASSAAGGYEQYF
V gene: TRBV4-3; J gene: TRBJ1-3; clone size: many; D gene: TRBD1; CDR3 length: 14; CDR3 DNA: TGCGCCAGCAGCCAAGATCTGAGGGGGCCGGACATATATTTT; CDR3 protein: CASSQDLRGPDIYF
V gene: TRBV30; J gene: TRBJ2-4; clone size: few; D gene: -; CDR3 length: 16; CDR3 DNA: TGTGCCTGGAGTCGAAACAGGATTTCATCCAAAAACATTCAGTACTTC; CDR3 protein: CAWSRNRISSKNIQYF
V gene: TRBV10-3; J gene: TRBJ2-2; clone size: -; D gene: TRBD2; CDR3 length: 15; CDR3 DNA: TGTGCCGTGCAACTGACTAGCGGGATTACCGGGGAGCTGTTTTTT; CDR3 protein: CAVQLTSGITGELFF
V gene: TRBV3-1; J gene: TRBJ1-2; clone size: -; D gene: TRBD1; CDR3 length: 14; CDR3 DNA: TGTGCCAGCAGGTCAGACAGGGGGCGCGAGGGCTACACCTTC; CDR3 protein: CASRSDRGREGYTF
V gene: TRBV6-1; J gene: TRBJ2-1; clone size: -; D gene: TRBD2; CDR3 length: 15; CDR3 DNA: TGTGCCAGCAGTCGACTAGCGAGAGTCAGGAATGAGCAGTTCTTC; CDR3 protein: CASSRLARVRNEQFF
V gene: TRBV5-1; J gene: TRBJ2-1; clone size: -; D gene: TRBD1; CDR3 length: 15; CDR3 DNA: TGCGCCAGCAGCGTATGGGACAGGGCCCCTAATGAGCAGTTCTTC; CDR3 protein: CASSVWDRAPNEQFF
V gene: TRBV4-1; J gene: TRBJ1-2; clone size: many; D gene: TRBD1; CDR3 length: 15; CDR3 DNA: TGCGCCAGCAGCCAAGCTTCTGGACAGGGAGTTGGCTACACCTTC; CDR3 protein: CASSQASGQGVGYTF
V gene: TRBV7-2; J gene: TRBJ1-3; clone size: many; D gene: -; CDR3 length: 15; CDR3 DNA: TGTGCCAGCAGCCTAACCCAAAGCTCTGGAAACACCATATATTTT; CDR3 protein: CASSLTQSSGNTIYF
V gene: TRBV3-1; J gene: TRBJ2-5; clone size: -; D gene: TRBD2; CDR3 length: 17; CDR3 DNA: TGTGCCAGCAGCCAAGGTTGGCTAGCGGGAGCCCAAGAGACCCAGTACTTC; CDR3 protein: CASSQGWLAGAQETQYF
V gene: TRBV10-3; J gene: TRBJ2-5; clone size: few; D gene: TRBD1; CDR3 length: 15; CDR3 DNA: TGTGCCATCAGTGATCCACCGGGACAGGGGGAGACCCAGTACTTC; CDR3 protein: CAISDPPGQGETQYF
V gene: TRBV20-1; J gene: TRBJ1-1; clone size: once; D gene: TRBD1; CDR3 length: 14; CDR3 DNA: TGCAGCAGCCCCAGGGGGCAGACCGACACTGAAGATTTCTTT; CDR3 protein: CSSPRGQTDTEDFF
V gene: TRBV7-2; J gene: TRBJ1-5; clone size: many; D gene: -; CDR3 length: 15; CDR3 DNA: TGTGCCAGCAGCTATAGCAGTAACTTGAATCAGCCCCAGCATTTT; CDR3 protein: CASSYSSNLNQPQHF
V gene: TRBV6-5; J gene: TRBJ2-1; clone size: medium-sized; D gene: TRBD2; CDR3 length: 16; CDR3 DNA: TGTGCCAGCAGTTACGTCGCGGGAGAGGTATACAATGAGCAGTTCTTC; CDR3 protein: CASSYVAGEVYNEQFF
V gene: TRBV15; J gene: TRBJ1-4; clone size: many; D gene: -; CDR3 length: 19; CDR3 DNA: TGTGCCACCAGCAGAGATAGGGGGGCCGGGACCGATACGAATGAAAAACTGTTTTTT; CDR3 protein: CATSRDRGAGTDTNEKLFF
V gene: TRBV5-4; J gene: TRBJ2-1; clone size: many; D gene: TRBD2; CDR3 length: 15; CDR3 DNA: TGTGCCAGCAGCCGAGGGGCTAGCGGGTACAATGAGCAGTTCTTC; CDR3 protein: CASSRGASGYNEQFF
V gene: TRBV27; J gene: TRBJ2-7; clone size: many; D gene: -; CDR3 length: 14; CDR3 DNA: TGTGCCAGCAGTGGCAGGGACTTTTCCTACGAGCAGTACTTC; CDR3 protein: CASSGRDFSYEQYF
V gene: TRBV3-1; J gene: TRBJ1-5; clone size: many; D gene: -; CDR3 length: 13; CDR3 DNA: TGTGCCAGCAGCCAAGCCAGGGGTCAGCCCCAGCATTTT; CDR3 protein: CASSQARGQPQHF
V gene: TRBV20-1; J gene: TRBJ1-2; clone size: many; D gene: TRBD1; CDR3 length: 14; CDR3 DNA: TGCAGTGCGCGCCCGGGACAGGAGTACCAGGGCTACACCTTC; CDR3 protein: CSARPGQEYQGYTF
V gene: TRBV12-3/TRBV12-4; J gene: TRBJ2-7; clone size: -; D gene: TRBD1; CDR3 length: 14; CDR3 DNA: TGTGCCAGCAGATCGCGACAGGGGGCAGGAGAGCAGTACTTC; CDR3 protein: CASRSRQGAGEQYF
V gene: TRBV7-2; J gene: TRBJ2-3; clone size: many; D gene: -; CDR3 length: 13; CDR3 DNA: TGTGCCAGCCGACCCCCTAGCACAGATACGCAGTATTTT; CDR3 protein: CASRPPSTDTQYF
V gene: TRBV2; J gene: TRBJ1-2; clone size: many; D gene: -; CDR3 length: 13; CDR3 DNA: TGTGCCAGCAGTGAGGTGCCGGAGATTGGCTACACCTTC; CDR3 protein: CASSEVPEIGYTF
V gene: TRBV11-2; J gene: TRBJ1-5; clone size: -; D gene: TRBD1; CDR3 length: 15; CDR3 DNA: TGTGCCAGCAGCTTAGGTGGGACAGGGCGGCAGCCCCAGCATTTT; CDR3 protein: CASSLGGTGRQPQHF
V gene: TRBV5-1; J gene: TRBJ2-5; clone size: few; D gene: -; CDR3 length: 15; CDR3 DNA: TGCGCCAGCAGCCCGAACCCAGGGATCCAAGAGACCCAGTACTTC; CDR3 protein: CASSPNPGIQETQYF